These T cell receptor beta chains were read from a single sample in a study of blood T cells in healthy people across ages. MiXCR was run by TCRdb on the 5' RACE reads, yielding one entry per CDR3 protein. Among 650,000 to 1,000,000 distinct CDR3 sequences listed, around 36% were seen once. Material for sequencing was blood. The receptors shown here come from a man between 18 and 29 years old in good health. Both conserved end residues are part of each CDR3. The order of the fields is CDR3 DNA, CDR3 protein, D gene, clone size, J gene, V gene. A D gene is named only where the DNA matches it firmly. The size entry is marked missing in some rows and otherwise reads once, few, many or a size class.

TGCGCCAGCAGCGGTGAAACAGGGTCCTATGGCTACACCTTC CASSGETGSYGYTF NA NA TRBJ1-2 TRBV5-1
TGTGCCAGCAGCTTAGCCAGGGGCGGGGGGGCCCTCTGGAATGAGCAGTTCTTC CASSLARGGGALWNEQFF TRBD2 NA TRBJ2-1 TRBV7-2
TGTGCCAGCAGCGGCGGGATTGGACAGGGGAGGGATGAGCAGTTCTTC CASSGGIGQGRDEQFF TRBD1 many TRBJ2-1 TRBV12-3/TRBV12-4
TGCAGTGTCAAGGGCCTTAAAGCCGTAGATACGCAGTATTTT CSVKGLKAVDTQYF NA many TRBJ2-3 TRBV20-1
TGTGCCAGCAAAGCGCAGGGGGGAGTCCCCGGGGAGCTGTTTTTT CASKAQGGVPGELFF NA NA TRBJ2-2 TRBV6-5
TGCGCCAGCAGCGCGGGACTAGTTGTCGAGACCCAGTACTTC CASSAGLVVETQYF TRBD2 NA TRBJ2-5 TRBV5-1
TGTGCCAGCAGTCTGCCTCAGGGGGTAGGCACCGGGGAGCTGTTTTTT CASSLPQGVGTGELFF TRBD1 few TRBJ2-2 TRBV6-6
TGTGCCAGCGGCCCGATGAACACTGAAGCTTTCTTT CASGPMNTEAFF NA NA TRBJ1-1 TRBV2
TGCGCCAGCAGCCAAGAAGGGCTAGCAGGGAGCACAGATACGCAGTATTTT CASSQEGLAGSTDTQYF NA NA TRBJ2-3 TRBV4-1
TGTGCCAGCAGCTTAAATGACAGAGAGGCCTACGAGCAGTACTTC CASSLNDREAYEQYF NA many TRBJ2-7 TRBV7-2
TGTGCCAGCAGTCATAATGGGGCGAAAGAGACCCAGTACTTC CASSHNGAKETQYF NA NA TRBJ2-5 TRBV12-3/TRBV12-4
TGTGCCAGCAGCGCAGACTTCGGGGGTGATACGCAGTATTTT CASSADFGGDTQYF NA NA TRBJ2-3 TRBV12-3/TRBV12-4
TGTGCCAGCAGCTTAGTGGGGCCCGGGGGGGGTGAAAAACTGTTTTTT CASSLVGPGGGEKLFF NA NA TRBJ1-4 TRBV7-2
TGTGCCAGCAGTTTCTCCAGGGGCGGAGGTGAGCAGTTCTTC CASSFSRGGGEQFF NA NA TRBJ2-1 TRBV12-3/TRBV12-4
TGTGCCAGCAGGGAGGGGGGCTCCCATAATTCACCCCTCCACTTT CASREGGSHNSPLHF NA NA TRBJ1-6 TRBV12-3/TRBV12-4
TGCGCCAGCAGCCAAGAACTGGCGGGTGGATTTTACATTCAGTACTTC CASSQELAGGFYIQYF NA few TRBJ2-4 TRBV4-3